This TCR beta chain derives from a study of shared clonotypes between healthy human individuals. Using immunoSEQ multiplex PCR, the repertoire was profiled, and TCRdb retains in-frame clones only, with some absent. This table has approximately 980,000 clones, approximately 80% appearing once. The study, taken as a whole, reports: As a rule, naive subsets had a larger estimated richness than memory subsets.

Looked up from germline, CDR1 is SGHDT and CDR2 is YYEEEE. This CDR3 spans 14 amino acids. The junction had 4 bases not matched to a gene; V was cut back by 4 bases and J by 3 bases. Concerning this clone itself: The target antigen is unknown.

V and J are TRBV5-6 and TRBJ1-1; 9 positions agree with TRBD1. The TCR sequence derives from a man between 18 and 29 years old in good health. Specimen: memory CD4+ T cells sorted from blood. The subset was: CD45RA-negative fraction. This chain's CDR3 is CASSLGTGYTEAFF. CDR3 DNA sequence: TGTGCCAGCAGCCTAGGGACAGGGTACACTGAAGCTTTCTTT.